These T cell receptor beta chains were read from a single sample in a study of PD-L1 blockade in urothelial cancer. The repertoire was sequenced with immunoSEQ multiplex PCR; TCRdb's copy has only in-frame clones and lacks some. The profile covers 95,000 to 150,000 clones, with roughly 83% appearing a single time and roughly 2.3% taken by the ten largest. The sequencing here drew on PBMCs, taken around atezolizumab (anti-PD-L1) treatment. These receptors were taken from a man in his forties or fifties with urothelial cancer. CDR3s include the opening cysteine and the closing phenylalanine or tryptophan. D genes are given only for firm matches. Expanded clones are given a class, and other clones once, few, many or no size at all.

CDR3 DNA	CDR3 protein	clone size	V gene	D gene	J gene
TGTGCCAGCAGTTTAATCGGGGGGCAAACTGAAGCTTTCTTT	CASSLIGGQTEAFF	-	TRBV28	-	TRBJ1-1
TGTGCCAGCAGCTTAGAGGCTAGCGGGAGCTACGAGCAGTACTTC	CASSLEASGSYEQYF	-	TRBV11-2	TRBD2	TRBJ2-7
TGTGCCTGGAGTGTACTCGGCTACGAGCAGTACTTC	CAWSVLGYEQYF	-	TRBV30	-	TRBJ2-7
TGTGCCTGGGCCTGGACTAGCGGGAGTTACGAGCAGTACTTC	CAWAWTSGSYEQYF	-	TRBV30	TRBD2	TRBJ2-7
TGCGCCAGCAGCTTGAGTCCAGGGGTTGAGCAGTACTTC	CASSLSPGVEQYF	-	TRBV5-1	-	TRBJ2-7
TGTGCCAGCGGGGGACACTTTTACGAGCAGTACTTC	CASGGHFYEQYF	many	TRBV2	-	TRBJ2-7
TGTGCCAGCAGCCTTGTTCAGGGGGACACTGAAGCTTTCTTT	CASSLVQGDTEAFF	-	TRBV7-6	TRBD1	TRBJ1-1
TGTGCCCTGGCGGCCCTAGCGGGAAATGAGCAGTTCTTC	CALAALAGNEQFF	-	TRBV30	TRBD2	TRBJ2-1
TGTGCCAGCAGTTTCTCCGGGGGAGGCAATCAGCCCCAGCATTTT	CASSFSGGGNQPQHF	-	TRBV28	-	TRBJ1-5
TGTGCCAGTAGTATAGTCTCAGGACAGGGGAGCAGAGAGACCCAGTACTTC	CASSIVSGQGSRETQYF	-	TRBV19	TRBD1	TRBJ2-5
TGCAGCGTTGAAGAGGGGACAACCTATGGCTACACCTTC	CSVEEGTTYGYTF	-	TRBV29-1	-	TRBJ1-2
TGTGCCAGCAGCCAAGAAGAGGAGACTGAAGCTTTCTTT	CASSQEEETEAFF	-	TRBV7-9	-	TRBJ1-1
TGTGCCAGCAGCCGATCTAGCGGAATTTACAATGAGCAGTTCTTC	CASSRSSGIYNEQFF	few	TRBV7-2	TRBD2	TRBJ2-1
TGTGCCAGCAGCTACCGGCGGGGGGCAGATACGCAGTATTTT	CASSYRRGADTQYF	-	TRBV11-2	TRBD2	TRBJ2-3
TGTGCCAGCAAAATGCGCACTGAAGCTTTCTTT	CASKMRTEAFF	once	TRBV6-1	-	TRBJ1-1
TGTGCCATCAGTGCCCAGGGGAAGAACACTGAAGCTTTCTTT	CAISAQGKNTEAFF	-	TRBV10-3	-	TRBJ1-1
TGCGCCAGCAGCCAGGTGGACATGGGTTGGGTCTCGGGGCCCCAGCATTTT	CASSQVDMGWVSGPQHF	-	TRBV4-1	-	TRBJ1-5
TGTGCCAGCAGCCCGGGGGTGCTTGCAACTAATGAAAAACTGTTTTTT	CASSPGVLATNEKLFF	-	TRBV5-4	-	TRBJ1-4
TGTGCCAGCAGTTTAGGGACTAGCGGGAGGGATACGCAGTATTTT	CASSLGTSGRDTQYF	-	TRBV27	TRBD2	TRBJ2-3
TGCGCCAGCAGCTCGAGCGGCGGCCTAGATACGCAGTATTTT	CASSSSGGLDTQYF	-	TRBV5-1	-	TRBJ2-3
TGTGCCAGCAGTGAAGTCAGGGGGCGCCCTGAAAAACTGTTTTTT	CASSEVRGRPEKLFF	-	TRBV6-1	TRBD1	TRBJ1-4
TGCGCCAGCAGCGATAACAGGGTCGGTAATTCACCCCTCCACTTT	CASSDNRVGNSPLHF	-	TRBV5-1	-	TRBJ1-6
TGTGCCAGCATTTCGGGGTTGGAGACCCAGTACTTC	CASISGLETQYF	-	TRBV2	-	TRBJ2-5
TGTGCCAGCAGGGGGACTAGCGCCACCGGGGAGCTGTTTTTT	CASRGTSATGELFF	-	TRBV2	TRBD2	TRBJ2-2
TGTGCCAGCAAGGTCCGGGACAGCACTAATCAGCCCCAGCATTTT	CASKVRDSTNQPQHF	once	TRBV6-5	TRBD1	TRBJ1-5
TGCGCCAGCAGCCACCTTTACGGAGGGGATAACACTGAAGCTTTCTTT	CASSHLYGGDNTEAFF	few	TRBV4-1	-	TRBJ1-1
TGTGCCAGCAGTGCCTTTGCCGGGACAGGGTATAGCAATCAGCCCCAGCATTTT	CASSAFAGTGYSNQPQHF	once	TRBV6-1	TRBD1	TRBJ1-5
TGTGCCACCAGCAGAAGACAGGGGAACTATGGCTACACCTTC	CATSRRQGNYGYTF	-	TRBV15	TRBD1	TRBJ1-2
TGTGCCAGCGCACGGGACTTTAGTCTGGGGTCACCCCTCCACTTT	CASARDFSLGSPLHF	-	TRBV6-6	-	TRBJ1-6
TGTGCCAGCAGCGCCGACAGGGTAGCCGCCACTGAAGCTTTCTTT	CASSADRVAATEAFF	-	TRBV7-8	TRBD1	TRBJ1-1
TGTGCCAGCAGCGCGAGACTGAGCTACGAGCAGTACTTC	CASSARLSYEQYF	-	TRBV7-8	-	TRBJ2-7
TGTGCCAGCAGCCCGGGACTAGTTAGAGATACGCAGTATTTT	CASSPGLVRDTQYF	-	TRBV14	TRBD2	TRBJ2-3
TGTGCCAGCAGCTTACGAGCATTAGGAAACACCATATATTTT	CASSLRALGNTIYF	-	TRBV7-6	-	TRBJ1-3
TGCGCCAGCAGCTCCGGGGGGGCTAACTATGGCTACACCTTC	CASSSGGANYGYTF	many	TRBV5-1	-	TRBJ1-2
TGTGCCAGCAGCGCAGGGACAGGCACTGAAGCTTTCTTT	CASSAGTGTEAFF	-	TRBV9	TRBD1	TRBJ1-1
TGCGCCAGCAGCTCAAGCCTAGCGGGGGGATACGATGAGCAGTTCTTC	CASSSSLAGGYDEQFF	few	TRBV5-1	TRBD2	TRBJ2-1
TGTGCCAGTAGACACCCCGGGACAGGGACTGAAGCTTTCTTT	CASRHPGTGTEAFF	few	TRBV19	TRBD1	TRBJ1-1
TGTGCCAGCAGTGAATCGGTGAACACTGAAGCTTTCTTT	CASSESVNTEAFF	-	TRBV6-4	-	TRBJ1-1
TGTGCCAGCAGTAAGACTAGCGGCCCACCCCAAACGTACAATGAGCAGTTCTTC	CASSKTSGPPQTYNEQFF	-	TRBV2	TRBD2	TRBJ2-1
TGTGCCTGGAGGTCGGGGTCCTATAATTCACCCCTCCACTTT	CAWRSGSYNSPLHF	-	TRBV30	-	TRBJ1-6
TGTGCCAGCAGCTTAGAGCTCAAGGGGCATGAAGCTTTCTTT	CASSLELKGHEAFF	-	TRBV7-6	-	TRBJ1-1
TGCGCCAGCAGCTGGACTAGCGGCCGGGGGGAGCTGTTTTTT	CASSWTSGRGELFF	-	TRBV5-1	TRBD2	TRBJ2-2
TGCGCCAGCAGCTTGTCGGGACACGAAGGCGAGCAGTACTTC	CASSLSGHEGEQYF	-	TRBV5-1	-	TRBJ2-7
TGTGCCAGCAGCCCGACAGGGCCCCATGGCTACACCTTC	CASSPTGPHGYTF	-	TRBV7-2	TRBD1	TRBJ1-2
TGCGCCAGCAAGTGGGGGACTAGCACAGATACGCAGTATTTT	CASKWGTSTDTQYF	-	TRBV5-1	-	TRBJ2-3
TGTGCCAGCAGCTTATGGCCAGACCAAGAGACCCAGTACTTC	CASSLWPDQETQYF	-	TRBV7-2	-	TRBJ2-5
TGTGCCAGCACCGAGAGGGGGAGGGACTACAATGAGCAGTTCTTC	CASTERGRDYNEQFF	few	TRBV7-6	-	TRBJ2-1
TGTGCCAGCAGCTTGGCTGCGGGGACTGGCAAAAACATTCAGTACTTC	CASSLAAGTGKNIQYF	-	TRBV5-6	-	TRBJ2-4
TGTGCCAGCACATTCCTCGTGGGTCGGGGGGGACATGCCTCAGGGGCCAACGTCCTGACTTTC	CASTFLVGRGGHASGANVLTF	once	TRBV27	TRBD2	TRBJ2-6
TGTGCCTGGAGTGTCAGGGACAAGACCCAGTACTTC	CAWSVRDKTQYF	-	TRBV30	-	TRBJ2-5
TGTGCCAGCAGCAAAAATACTTCGGGAGAGCAGTACTTC	CASSKNTSGEQYF	-	TRBV11-2	-	TRBJ2-7
TGTGCCAGCAGCTTAGACTACCTTAGCACAGATACGCAGTATTTT	CASSLDYLSTDTQYF	-	TRBV7-2	-	TRBJ2-3